These 16 T cell receptor beta chains share one sample of origin, sequenced in a study of T-cell memory formation after mild COVID-19. TCRdb redid the calling of the 5' RACE reads with MiXCR, one entry per CDR3 protein. The table shows about 240,000 distinct CDR3 sequences, with 8% to 10% occurring only once. Source material: PBMCs or a T cell subset sorted from them (not recorded which). Every receptor here comes from a man in his late teens or twenties who had mild COVID-19 (a few samples of this study predate the infection). Cell type and time point are not known.

The sample holds a few counts of this clonotype. The chain joins TRBV6-5 to TRBJ2-7; D is ambiguous. CDR1 and CDR2 (germline): MNHEY, SVGAGI. V was cut by 2 bases and J by 3 bases, with 14 bases left in between. The CDR3 totals 15 residues. CDR3 amino acids: CASSYVASPYYEQYV. Here the CDR3 DNA reads TGTGCCAGCAGTTACGTCGCTTCTCCCTACTACGAGCAGTACGTC.

This clonotype has at least ten counts. As DNA, the CDR3 is TGCGCCAGCAGTCCGGACAGGGGGCTGCTGAACACTGAAGCTTTCTTT. This sequence encodes CASSPDRGLLNTEAFF. This chain links TRBV5-1 with TRBJ1-1, with 11 positions matching TRBD1. This CDR3 spans 16 amino acids. V dropped 5 bases and J dropped 0; count of bases not matched to a gene: 6. Germline loops: CDR1 SGHRS, CDR2 YFSETQ. The variable domain in full, completed from reference TRBV5-1 and TRBJ1-1, reads KAGVTQTPRYLIKTRGQQVTLSCSPISGHRSVSWYQQTPGQGLQFLFEYFSETQRNKGNFPGRFSGRQFSNSRSEMNVSTLELGDSALYLCASSPDRGLLNTEAFFGQGTRLTVV.

The J gene is TRBJ2-1, the V gene TRBV29-1, with a weak D call TRBD2 (5 bases). V gave up 3 bases and J gave up 10 bases, with 10 bases separating them. CDR1 and CDR2 (germline): SQVTM, ANQGSEA. The CDR3 has 11 residues. In DNA, the CDR3 is TGCAGCGTTGAGGGGTCGGGAGAGCAGTTCTTC. Its translation: CSVEGSGEQFF.

Ten or more counts support this clonotype. This sequence joins TRBV28 and TRBJ1-6; 7 nucleotides match TRBD1. The V gene's germline CDR1 is MDHEN and CDR2 SYDVKM. This CDR3 is 18 amino acids long. V lost 6 bases and J lost 7; bases outside the gene matches: 18. CDR3 bases: TGTGCCAGCAGGCATCACCTCAACAGGGGAAAGGAGAATTCACCCCTCCACTTT. It codes for CASRHHLNRGKENSPLHF.

This clonotype has a handful of counts. The V call is TRBV23-1, the J call TRBJ2-2; no clear D gene. TRBV23-1 is an ORF, and what it does is uncertain. V lost 7 bases, J lost 2 bases, and 11 bases lay in between. This CDR3 has 14 amino acids. The DNA for the CDR3 is TGCGCCAGCATTCGGTCGCATAACACCGGGGAGCTGTTTTTT. Translating it yields CASIRSHNTGELFF.

V gene TRBV2 combines with J gene TRBJ2-7; D is unclear. CDR3 length: 12 residues. Trimming took 8 bases from V and 2 from J, leaving 10 bases between them. In germline, CDR1 is SNHLY, CDR2 FYNNEI. The CDR3 loop is CASGEQAYEQYV. In DNA form, the CDR3 reads TGTGCCAGCGGAGAACAAGCCTACGAGCAGTACGTC.

There are a few counts of this clonotype. The rearrangement joins TRBV9 to TRBJ1-5; D remains unclear. The germline gives CDR1 SGDLS, CDR2 YYNGEE. Trimming took off 3 bases at V and 1 base at J, with 8 bases between the two ends. The CDR3 sequence is 14 residues long. CDR3: CASSEGRSNQPQHF. The CDR3 DNA reads TGTGCCAGCAGCGAAGGACGGAGCAATCAGCCCCAGCATTTT. The variable domain in full, with the rest retrieved from reference TRBV9 and TRBJ1-5, is DSGVTQTPKHLITATGQRVTLRCSPRSGDLSVYWYQQSLDQGLQFLIQYYNGEERAKGNILERFSAQQFPDLHSELNLSSLELGDSALYFCASSEGRSNQPQHFGDGTRLSIL.

This clonotype was recorded a few times. The chain is built from TRBV4-3 and TRBJ2-1; weak D call: TRBD2 (5 bases). V was cut by 3 bases and J by 1 base, with 13 bases left in between. This CDR3 contains 16 residues. Germline V gene sequence: CDR1 LGHNA, CDR2 YSLEER. The CDR3 sequence is CASSQVPSGSYNEQFF. The CDR3 coding sequence is TGCGCCAGCAGCCAGGTCCCGAGCGGATCCTACAATGAGCAGTTCTTC.

The CDR3 nucleotides read TGTGCCAGCAGCGTAGGACACCCGAACACCGGGGAGCTGTTTTTT. Amino acids: CASSVGHPNTGELFF. The chain employs TRBV9 and TRBJ2-2, with no clear D. The CDR3 is 15 residues long. V gave up 0 bases and J gave up 0 bases, with 6 bases separating them. Germline values: CDR1 SGDLS, CDR2 YYNGEE.

The chain is built from TRBV15 and TRBJ1-4; D remains ambiguous. Trimming took off 0 bases at V and 3 bases at J, with 2 bases between the two ends. From germline, CDR1 is LNHNV and CDR2 YYDKDF (reference sequence). The CDR3 runs 13 residues. The CDR3: CATSRDPNEKLFF. The CDR3, as DNA: TGTGCCACCAGCAGAGACCCTAATGAAAAACTGTTTTTT.

The chain is built from TRBV20-1 and TRBJ2-7; D might be TRBD2 (5 bases). Looked up from germline, CDR1 is DFQATT and CDR2 is SNEGSKA (reference sequence). The CDR3 contains 13 residues. Trimming took 6 bases from V and 3 from J, leaving 15 bases between them. For the CDR3, the DNA is TGCAGTGCACAAATCCCGGGGTACTACGAGCAGTACGTC. Its translation is CSAQIPGYYEQYV.

The chain links TRBV4-3 to TRBJ1-2, with D possibly being TRBD1 (6 bases). CDR3 length: 13 amino acids. With 8 bases removed from V and 4 bases from J, the gap between germline ends came to 14 bases. Germline CDR1 and CDR2: LGHNA and YSLEER. CDR3 sequence (DNA): TGCGCCAGCGGAACAGGGTGGGGCTATGGCTACACCTTC. Translation: CASGTGWGYGYTF.

The gene calls are TRBV5-5 and TRBJ2-5; maybe TRBD1 (5 bases). Germline CDR1 and CDR2: SGHKS and YYEKEE (reference sequence). The CDR3 sequence is 13 residues long. Trimming stripped 10 bases from V and 5 bases from J, with 18 bases between. CDR3 region: CAGARGDGETQYF. In nucleotides, the CDR3 is TGTGCCGGGGCTCGAGGAGATGGCGAGACCCAGTACTTC.

This clonotype was found many times. J is TRBJ2-5 and V is TRBV7-2; D possibly uses TRBD1 or TRBD2 (5 bases each). The V gene's germline CDR1 is SGHTA and CDR2 FQGNSA. This CDR3 region has 13 residues. Trimming took 5 bases from V and 3 from J, leaving 10 bases between them. The CDR3 DNA reads as TGTGCCAGCAGCCGTCGGGGCGAAGAGACCCAGTACTTC. It is translated as CASSRRGEETQYF.

This clonotype was seen a handful of times. This rearrangement joins TRBV15 to TRBJ1-2, with 7 bases lining up with TRBD1. Unmatched junction bases numbered 2, after V lost 0 bases and J lost 4 bases. The germline V gene has CDR1 LNHNV and CDR2 YYDKDF (reference sequence). The CDR3 totals 14 residues. The CDR3 loop is CATSREAGGYGYTF. The CDR3 DNA reads as TGTGCCACCAGCAGAGAGGCAGGGGGCTATGGCTACACCTTC.

The table lists this clonotype with many counts. The gene calls are TRBV5-1 and TRBJ2-2; no firm D call. This CDR3 region has 13 residues. Germline CDR1 SGHRS, CDR2 YFSETQ. The ends were cut back, 0 bases at V and 7 bases at J, with 7 bases in the middle. CDR3 sequence reads: CASSLEVHGELFF. The CDR3 DNA follows: TGCGCCAGCAGCTTGGAGGTTCACGGGGAGCTGTTTTTT.